A selection of T cell receptor beta chains follows, all from one sample in a study of T-cell memory formation after mild COVID-19. TCRdb reprocessed the 5' RACE reads with MiXCR, giving one entry per CDR3 protein. This sample has some 450,000 distinct CDR3 sequences; 15% to 20% occur once, and the top ten carry more than 8%. The material sequenced was PBMCs or a T cell subset sorted from them (not recorded which). The receptors were gathered from an adult woman who had mild COVID-19 (a few samples of this study predate the infection). Cell type and time point are not known. Both conserved end residues are part of each CDR3. A D gene is named only where the DNA matches it firmly. A clone size is listed for some rows: how often the clone was seen (once, few, many), or a class if it is expanded.

>TRBJ1-3|TRBV20-1|NA|once
TGCAGTGCTAGAGATGGGAGACAGGCGAGCTCTGGAAACACCATATATTTT
CSARDGRQASSGNTIYF
>TRBJ2-3|TRBV15|TRBD1|few
TGTGCCACCAGCACCCTCTTGACAGGGAATGGTGGAGATACGCAGTATTTT
CATSTLLTGNGGDTQYF
>TRBJ2-5|TRBV20-1|TRBD1|few
TGCAGTGCTAGAGGACAGGGGGGGCACGCGGCCCAGTACTTC
CSARGQGGHAAQYF
>TRBJ1-5|TRBV12-3/TRBV12-4|NA|NA
TGTGCCAGCAGTCACAGCTCGACACTTAGCAATCAGCCCCAGCATTTT
CASSHSSTLSNQPQHF
>TRBJ2-1|TRBV4-2|TRBD2|many
TGTGCCAGCAGCCAAGAAGGCGGGAGTCGAAATGAGCAGTTCTTC
CASSQEGGSRNEQFF
>TRBJ2-3|TRBV2|NA|NA
TGTGCCAGCAGTGCCCGGGGTCTAGCTTTAAGGACAGATACGCAGTATTTT
CASSARGLALRTDTQYF
>TRBJ1-5|TRBV7-8|TRBD1|NA
TGTGCCAGCAGCGTAGGTTGGGGGACAGACCCAAATCAGCCCCAGCATTTT
CASSVGWGTDPNQPQHF
>TRBJ1-2|TRBV5-4|NA|many
TGTGCCAGCAGCCCATGGGGGAATGGCTACACCTTC
CASSPWGNGYTF
>TRBJ1-4|TRBV15|NA|few
TGTGCCACCAGCGACCGGTACCTTAATGAAAAACTGTTTTTT
CATSDRYLNEKLFF
>TRBJ2-1|TRBV7-6|NA|many
TGTGCCAGCAGCTACTCATGGGAGGAGCAGTTCTTC
CASSYSWEEQFF
>TRBJ1-2|TRBV12-3/TRBV12-4|NA|few
TGTGCCAGCACGCAGGGGCTCCCCCAACTATATGGCTACACCTTC
CASTQGLPQLYGYTF
>TRBJ2-3|TRBV18|NA|few
TGTGCCAGCTCACCCGATTTATCTGCCGATACGCAGTATTTT
CASSPDLSADTQYF
>TRBJ2-2|TRBV18|NA|few
TGTGCCAGCTCACCAGACCTGAACACCGGGGAGCTGTTTTTT
CASSPDLNTGELFF
>TRBJ2-5|TRBV2|TRBD1|NA
TGTGCCAGCAGGCTCGACAGGGGGGCAGAGACCCAGTACTTC
CASRLDRGAETQYF
>TRBJ2-7|TRBV5-1|NA|NA
TGCGCCAGCAGCTTGGCCGCGGGGATGCCATACGAGCAGTACTTC
CASSLAAGMPYEQYF
>TRBJ1-1|TRBV12-3/TRBV12-4|NA|NA
TGTGCCAGCAGTTTGTCGCGCAGGTGGGGGACTGAAGCTTTCTTT
CASSLSRRWGTEAFF
>TRBJ2-6|TRBV6-5|NA|NA
TGTGCCAGCAAGTTCGGCAGGAGCTCTGGGGCCAACGTCCTGACTTTC
CASKFGRSSGANVLTF
>TRBJ1-4|TRBV12-3/TRBV12-4|NA|few
TGTGCCAGCAGTTTGTTGTCAACTAATGAAAAACTGTTTTTT
CASSLLSTNEKLFF
>TRBJ2-7|TRBV4-3|NA|NA
TGCGCCAGCAGCCAAGATTGGAGCGAGCAGTACTTC
CASSQDWSEQYF
>TRBJ2-3|TRBV5-6|NA|few
TGTGCCAGCAGCCCAGGATCCAAGGTCACAGATACGCAGTATTTT
CASSPGSKVTDTQYF
>TRBJ2-7|TRBV7-2|TRBD2|few
TGTGCCAGCAGCCACTCTCTAGCGGGAGGGCGCCACGAGCAGTACTTC
CASSHSLAGGRHEQYF
>TRBJ2-1|TRBV10-2|TRBD2|NA
TGCGCCAGCAGTGAGCTGAGCGGGGGGGGACTTTACAATGAGCAGTTCTTC
CASSELSGGGLYNEQFF
>TRBJ1-2|TRBV9|NA|few
TGTGCCAGCAGCGTAAACACCGGCCCCTATGGCTACACCTTC
CASSVNTGPYGYTF
>TRBJ1-5|TRBV10-2|NA|NA
TGCGCCAGCAGGGGACTAGATAGCAATCAGCCCCAGCATTTT
CASRGLDSNQPQHF
>TRBJ2-7|TRBV2|TRBD1|NA
TGTGCCAGCAGAACAGCGACAGGGTCCCAATACGAGCAGTACTTC
CASRTATGSQYEQYF
>TRBJ2-5|TRBV6-5|NA|NA
TGTGCCAGCAGATCAAGAGAAGAGACCCAGTACTTC
CASRSREETQYF
>TRBJ2-3|TRBV7-9|NA|NA
TGTGCCAGCAGGACAGGAAGCACAGATACGCAGTATTTT
CASRTGSTDTQYF
>TRBJ2-2|TRBV12-3/TRBV12-4|NA|NA
TGTGCCAGCACCCAAGGGGGGGCCACCGGGGAGCTGTTTTTT
CASTQGGATGELFF
>TRBJ2-7|TRBV20-1|NA|few
TGCAGTGCTCCCGGGACGGTGAGCTCCTACGAGCAGTACTTC
CSAPGTVSSYEQYF
>TRBJ1-1|TRBV29-1|NA|NA
TGCAGCGTTGTGCCCAGGGTGGGGGGCGAAGCTTTCTTT
CSVVPRVGGEAFF
>TRBJ2-3|TRBV24-1|NA|NA
TGTGCCACCAGCCCGACAACGGGCCTAGTAACCAGCACAGATACGCAGTATTTT
CATSPTTGLVTSTDTQYF
>TRBJ2-7|TRBV27|TRBD1|few
TGTGCCAGCAGTCAACGCCGGGACAGCTACGAGCAGTACTTC
CASSQRRDSYEQYF
>TRBJ1-4|TRBV6-1|TRBD1|few
TGTGCCAGCAGCTTGCAGACAGGGTTTCGTGAAAAACTGTTTTTT
CASSLQTGFREKLFF
>TRBJ1-4|TRBV9|NA|few
TGTGCCAGCAGCCCAGGACAAGAGGTGGTCCGTGAAAAACTGTTTTTT
CASSPGQEVVREKLFF
>TRBJ2-7|TRBV5-1|NA|few
TGCGCCAGCAGCTTGGTAGGTCAGGAGTACGGCGGCGAGCAGTACTTC
CASSLVGQEYGGEQYF
>TRBJ2-3|TRBV24-1|TRBD1|NA
TGTGCCACCAGTGACATCCCAGGGGACAGACGCACAGATACGCAGTATTTT
CATSDIPGDRRTDTQYF
>TRBJ1-4|TRBV20-1|NA|NA
TGCAGTGCAAAAGGGGGACGAGAAAAACTGTTTTTT
CSAKGGREKLFF
>TRBJ2-5|TRBV6-2/TRBV6-3|TRBD1|few
TGTGCCAGCCGGGACAGAGACATTCTTCAAGAGACCCAGTACTTC
CASRDRDILQETQYF
>TRBJ1-6|TRBV4-3|NA|few
TGCGCCAGCAGCCAAACCCGGAGGGGGATCGATAGCTCACCCCTCCACTTT
CASSQTRRGIDSSPLHF
>TRBJ2-3|TRBV12-3/TRBV12-4|NA|few
TGTGCCAGCAGTTTTTACGTGGATTTTGCAGATACGCAGTATTTT
CASSFYVDFADTQYF
>TRBJ2-1|TRBV5-1|NA|NA
TGCGCCAGCAGCTTGGGGCGGGAAAGGCCCTACAATGAGCAGTTCTTC
CASSLGRERPYNEQFF
>TRBJ2-3|TRBV29-1|NA|NA
TGCAGCGTTGGTCCTCGCCTCAGCACAGATACGCAGTATTTT
CSVGPRLSTDTQYF
>TRBJ1-2|TRBV5-6|NA|NA
TGTGCCAGCAGCTTACCCCGGGTGCGGTATGGCTACACCTTC
CASSLPRVRYGYTF
>TRBJ1-3|TRBV7-9|NA|few
TGTGCCAGCAGCGCGGACGTGTTCTCTGGAAACACCATATATTTT
CASSADVFSGNTIYF
>TRBJ2-7|TRBV15|NA|few
TGTGCCACCAGCAGAGAGGGGAGGGGGTCCTACGAGCAGTACTTC
CATSREGRGSYEQYF
>TRBJ1-2|TRBV7-2|NA|NA
TGTGCCAGCAGCACGGGGGGGATAAAGTATGGCTACACCTTC
CASSTGGIKYGYTF
>TRBJ1-1|TRBV10-3|TRBD1|NA
TGTGCCATCAGGTCCGGACAGGGGGCCGTGAACACTGAAGCTTTCTTT
CAIRSGQGAVNTEAFF
>TRBJ2-1|TRBV2|TRBD1|NA
TGTGCCAGAAGGGACAGGGGTCTCAATGAGCAGTTCTTC
CARRDRGLNEQFF
>TRBJ1-1|TRBV4-1|NA|NA
TGTGCCAGCAGCCAAGGCTGGGGGAACACTGAAGCTTTCTTT
CASSQGWGNTEAFF
>TRBJ1-5|TRBV6-2/TRBV6-3|NA|few
TGTGCCAGCAGTTACTCGGGGGGGAACAATCAGCCCCAGCATTTT
CASSYSGGNNQPQHF
>TRBJ2-2|TRBV6-5|NA|few
TGTGCCAGCAGTTACGGGGCAACGAGAGGCACCGGGGAGCTGTTTTTT
CASSYGATRGTGELFF
>TRBJ2-3|TRBV24-1|NA|NA
TGTGCCACCAGTGATTGGTCGGGAGATACGCAGTATTTT
CATSDWSGDTQYF
>TRBJ1-4|TRBV6-5|NA|NA
TGTGCCAGCAGTCCCCGGGGGGTCGACGAAAAACTGTTTTTT
CASSPRGVDEKLFF
>TRBJ2-1|TRBV7-2|TRBD1|few
TGTGCCAGCAGCCCCAGGACAGGGGCGGGCTATGAGCAGTTCTTC
CASSPRTGAGYEQFF
>TRBJ1-1|TRBV30|NA|NA
TGTGCCTGGAGAATGGGGGGCGTTAAGGACACTGAAGCTTTCTTT
CAWRMGGVKDTEAFF
>TRBJ1-2|TRBV12-3/TRBV12-4|NA|few
TGTGCCAGCAGTTTTGACAACTATGGCTACACCTTC
CASSFDNYGYTF